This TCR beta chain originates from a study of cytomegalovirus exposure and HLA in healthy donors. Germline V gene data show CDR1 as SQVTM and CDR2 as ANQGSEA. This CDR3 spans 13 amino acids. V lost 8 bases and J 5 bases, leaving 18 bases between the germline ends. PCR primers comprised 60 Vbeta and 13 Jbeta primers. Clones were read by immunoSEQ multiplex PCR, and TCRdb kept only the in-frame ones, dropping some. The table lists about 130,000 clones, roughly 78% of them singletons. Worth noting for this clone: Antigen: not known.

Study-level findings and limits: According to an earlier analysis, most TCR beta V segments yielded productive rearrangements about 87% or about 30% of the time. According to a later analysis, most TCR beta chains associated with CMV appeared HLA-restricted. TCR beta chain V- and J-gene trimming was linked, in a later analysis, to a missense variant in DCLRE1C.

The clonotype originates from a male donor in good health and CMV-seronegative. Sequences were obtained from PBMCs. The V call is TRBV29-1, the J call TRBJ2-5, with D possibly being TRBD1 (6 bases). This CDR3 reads CSSEGTGRETQYF. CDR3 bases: TGCAGCTCCGAGGGAACAGGGCGGGAGACCCAGTACTTC.